A single sample is the source of the 10 T cell receptor beta chains below, sequenced in a study of cytomegalovirus exposure and HLA in healthy donors. PCR used 60 Vbeta primers and 13 Jbeta primers. The table came from immunoSEQ multiplex PCR; TCRdb's copy has only in-frame clones and leaves some out. This table holds under 150,000 clones, 65% to 85% found once. Sample: PBMCs. These TCRs come from a man between 45 and 60 years old in good health and CMV-seronegative.

This chain links TRBV5-1 with TRBJ2-7; the match to TRBD1 covers 9 bases. Germline assignment: CDR1 SGHRS and CDR2 YFSETQ. V lost 1 base and J lost 6; bases outside the gene matches: 5. The CDR3 is 14 residues long. The CDR3 sequence: CASSLSQGALEQYF. For the CDR3, the DNA is TGCGCCAGCAGCTTGTCACAGGGGGCTCTCGAGCAGTACTTC.

This clone has ten or more counts. The V and J genes are TRBV10-3 and TRBJ2-5; D is perhaps TRBD1 (5 bases). The CDR3 sequence is 13 residues long. Trimming removed 6 bases from V and 5 bases from J, with 13 bases in between. Germline CDR1 is ENHRY and CDR2 is SYGVKD. CDR3 sequence reads: CAISDQGRETQYF. CDR3 nucleotide sequence: TGTGCCATCAGCGACCAGGGTAGGGAGACCCAGTACTTC.

V usage is TRBV5-4 and J usage is TRBJ2-1; 11 positions match TRBD2. V shed 4 bases and J 7 bases; nucleotides not matched to a gene: 16. In germline, CDR1 is SGHNT, CDR2 YYREEE (reference sequence). The CDR3 has 18 amino acids. The CDR3 DNA is TGTGCCAGCAGCGAAGGAGCTAGCGGGAGGTGGGTTGGGAATGAGCAGTTCTTC. Translated, it gives CASSEGASGRWVGNEQFF.

This chain connects TRBV5-1 to TRBJ2-3; 7 bases are a match to TRBD2. V shed 4 bases and J 4 bases; nucleotides not matched to a gene: 12. This CDR3 contains 16 residues. The germline V gene encodes CDR1 SGHRS and CDR2 YFSETQ. CDR3 sequence reads: CASSPGTNLKSDTQYF. In DNA, the CDR3 is TGCGCCAGCAGCCCCGGGACTAATTTAAAATCAGATACGCAGTATTTT.

The chain couples TRBV28 to TRBJ1-1; D uncertain. V was trimmed by 0 bases and J by 1 base, leaving 6 bases between them. Germline V lookup: CDR1 MDHEN, CDR2 SYDVKM. The length of the CDR3 is 14 residues. This CDR3 reads CASSLWRQNTEAFF. The CDR3 region has the DNA TGTGCCAGCAGTTTATGGCGGCAGAACACTGAAGCTTTCTTT.

This chain links TRBV10-2 with TRBJ1-4, with D unresolved. CDR1 is WSHSY and CDR2 is SAAADI in the germline V gene. The CDR3 extends over 14 amino acids. V was cut by 5 bases and J by 4 bases, with 11 bases left in between. CDR3 DNA sequence: TGCGCCAGCAGTCGGAGTAGGTATAATGAAAAACTGTTTTTT. Residues: CASSRSRYNEKLFF.

The chain combines TRBV11-2 with TRBJ2-7; TRBD2 agrees at 8 bases. V was clipped by 3 bases and J by 0 bases; unmatched bases: 10. The CDR3 covers 17 residues. Germline-derived CDR1 and CDR2 are SGHAT and FQNNGV. CDR3 residues: CASSFGRRGGISYEQYF. CDR3 bases: TGTGCCAGCAGCTTCGGAAGACGGGGGGGTATCTCCTACGAGCAGTACTTC.

The gene calls are TRBV18 and TRBJ2-5, with 8 bases aligning to TRBD2. This CDR3 has 15 residues. Germline V gives CDR1 KGHSH, CDR2 LQKENI. Trimming removed 2 bases from V and 5 bases from J; junction bases left unmatched: 7. The CDR3 DNA follows: TGTGCCAGCTCACCAACCGGCGGGAGGAGCGAGACCCAGTACTTC. Translation: CASSPTGGRSETQYF.

The CDR3 here is CASSFSDREQETQYF. In DNA form, the CDR3 reads TGTGCCAGCAGCTTCTCCGACAGGGAACAAGAGACCCAGTACTTC. This chain connects TRBV11-2 to TRBJ2-5; 7 bases match TRBD1. V shed 3 bases, J shed 2 bases, and the junction held 6 bases outside the gene matches. Germline V gives CDR1 SGHAT, CDR2 FQNNGV. This CDR3 is 15 amino acids long. Using reference TRBV11-2 and TRBJ2-5 for the parts outside the CDR3, the full variable domain is EAGVAQSPRYKIIEKRQSVAFWCNPISGHATLYWYQQILGQGPKLLIQFQNNGVVDDSQLPKDRFSAERLKGVDSTLKIQPAKLEDSAVYLCASSFSDREQETQYFGPGTRLLVL.

This clone was counted once. The chain recombines TRBV6-1 with TRBJ2-1, with TRBD2 identical over 14 bases. This CDR3 region has 15 residues. With V trimmed by 5 bases and J by 10 bases, 7 bases remained unmatched. Germline CDR1 is MNHNS and CDR2 is SASEGT. CDR3 in DNA: TGTGCCAGCAGTTCGGGGACTAGCGGGAGAGAGGAGCAGTTCTTC. Translated: CASSSGTSGREEQFF.